This T cell receptor (beta chain) was retrieved from a study of T cell changes during pregnancy in multiple sclerosis. Sequenced by immunoSEQ multiplex PCR; TCRdb stores in-frame clones only, minus some. The sample yields 25,000 to 35,000 clones, 75% to 95% seen once. CDR1 is SGHNT and CDR2 is YYREEE in the germline V gene (reference sequence). Trimming stripped 3 bases from V and 5 bases from J, with 18 bases between. This CDR3 has 15 residues. This clone came up a few times. The rearrangement links TRBV5-4 to TRBJ2-7, with a possible D match to TRBD1 (6 bases). The sequence was obtained from a female donor with multiple sclerosis, enrolled in a pregnancy study. The sequenced sample was CD8+ T cells from peripheral blood mononuclear cells, obtained in the second trimester of pregnancy. CDR3 residues: CASSWWVTGQDEQYF. In DNA form, the CDR3 reads TGTGCCAGCAGCTGGTGGGTTACAGGGCAGGACGAGCAGTACTTC.